The 2 T cell receptor beta chains below all came from one sample that was sequenced in a study of shared clonotypes between healthy human individuals (TCRdb year 2020). The library was generated by the immunoSEQ multiplex PCR assay. In its TCRdb copy, this immuneACCESS table keeps in-frame sequences only and misses some clones. Where compared with another copy, unresolved V genes explain less than half of these, and the others have no known cause. The sample table shows fewer than 1.8 million clones, and about 98.5% are seen once. Jointly, the top ten make up approximately 0.4% of the sample. What was sequenced was naive CD4+ T cells sorted from blood. The cell subset or site label, read with the paper, signifies: CD45RA+ positively selected. The receptors come from a young man in good health.

This CDR3 reads CASSQGIREGDEQYF. CDR3 nucleotide sequence: TGTGCCAGCAGCCAAGGTATCAGGGAGGGGGACGAGCAGTACTTC. This chain links TRBV4-2 with TRBJ2-7, with D possibly being TRBD2 (7 bases). The germline V and J ends were trimmed by 1 base and 5 bases, with 15 bases remaining between them. The V gene's germline CDR1 is LGHNA and CDR2 YNFKEQ. The CDR3 loop spans 15 amino acids.

The count of this clone is one. At the DNA level, this CDR3 is encoded by other sequences in the same sample as well. The chain carries TRBV6-5 and TRBJ2-5, with no clear D. The CDR3 consists of 11 residues. Per germline, CDR1 MNHEY and CDR2 SVGAGI. Trimming pared 6 bases from V and 6 bases from J, leaving 8 bases between. CDR3 amino acids: CASSPGKTQYF. In DNA form, the CDR3 reads TGTGCCAGCAGCCCCGGAAAGACCCAGTACTTC.